These 22 T cell receptor beta chains came from one sample sequenced in a study of T cell responses to AZD1222 COVID-19 vaccine. Measured with immunoSEQ multiplex PCR; TCRdb has only the in-frame clones, and not every one. The sample shows about 68,000 clones, about 88% of them seen only once. Sequenced here: peripheral blood, sampled on day 0 of AZD1222 vaccination. These receptor sequences come from an adult in good health.

This chain joins TRBV11-3 and TRBJ2-3; no firm D call. The CDR3 runs 12 residues. Trimming took 5 bases from V and 1 from J, leaving 4 bases between them. Per the germline V gene, CDR1 is SGHNT and CDR2 is YENEEA. In DNA, the CDR3 is TGTGCCAGCAGCACCCGCACAGATACGCAGTATTTT. Its protein is CASSTRTDTQYF.

This clone appeared once. This rearrangement joins TRBV28 to TRBJ1-5, with D possibly being TRBD1 (5 bases). The CDR3 is 12 amino acids. Germline V gene lookup returns CDR1 MDHEN and CDR2 SYDVKM. V lost 6 bases and J lost 11, with 14 bases in between. Written as DNA, the CDR3 is TGTGCCAGCAGGTCTGACAGTAGGGCCCAGCATTTT. Residues: CASRSDSRAQHF.

V usage is TRBV5-1 and J usage is TRBJ2-7; tentatively, D is TRBD1 (6 bases). Trimming left V 5 bases short and J 2 bases short, with 11 bases between. Looked up from germline, CDR1 is SGHRS and CDR2 is YFSETQ. This CDR3 is 13 amino acids long. The CDR3 coding sequence is TGCGCCAGCAGTATTGACAGGCCCTACGAGCAGTACTTC. Its protein product is CASSIDRPYEQYF.

The CDR3 loop reads CASSPFAGNGNEQFF. Here the CDR3 DNA reads TGTGCCAGTAGTCCGTTTGCGGGGAACGGGAATGAGCAGTTCTTC. The chain couples TRBV19 to TRBJ2-1; D is possibly TRBD2 (6 bases). The CDR3 length is 15 residues. V was cut by 5 bases and J by 7 bases, with 18 bases left in between. Germline lookup yields CDR1 LNHDA and CDR2 SQIVND (reference sequence).

In this sample, this clone turned up once. The chain recombines TRBV21-1 with TRBJ1-1. TRBV21-1 is noted as a pseudogene. This CDR3 spans 12 amino acids. The CDR3 loop reads CASSKDNFPAFF. DNA for the CDR3: TGTGCCAGCAGCAAAGATAACTTTCCGGCTTTCTTT.

The genes are TRBV5-1 and TRBJ2-1; 14 bases match TRBD2. The V gene end was trimmed by 4 bases and the J gene end by 4 bases; junction bases not matched to a gene: 10. The germline V gene has CDR1 SGHRS and CDR2 YFSETQ. The CDR3 totals 18 residues. CDR3 protein: CASSRPGLAGARYNEQFF. The CDR3 DNA sequence: TGCGCCAGCAGCCGACCGGGACTAGCGGGAGCGAGGTACAATGAGCAGTTCTTC.

The rearrangement joins TRBV7-2 to TRBJ1-4; D unresolved. The germline V gene has CDR1 SGHTA and CDR2 FQGNSA. Trimming removed 5 bases from V and 7 bases from J, with 11 bases in between. The CDR3 has 13 amino acids. Here the CDR3 reads CASSLNSGEKLFF. The CDR3 DNA reads as TGTGCCAGCAGCCTTAATTCCGGTGAAAAACTGTTTTTT.

V usage is TRBV5-4 and J usage is TRBJ2-7; 7 bases map to TRBD1. Germline trimming cut 0 bases from V and 7 bases from J; bases unmatched to any gene: 4. The CDR3 contains 13 residues. Germline V gene sequence: CDR1 SGHNT, CDR2 YYREEE (reference sequence). The DNA of the CDR3 is TGTGCCAGCAGCTTGGTGGCAGGGGGAGAGCAGTACTTC. It yields the protein CASSLVAGGEQYF.

V and J are TRBV15 and TRBJ1-5, with D possibly being TRBD1 (5 bases). Per the germline V gene, CDR1 is LNHNV and CDR2 is YYDKDF (reference sequence). The length of the CDR3 is 16 residues. Trimming removed 1 base from V and 6 bases from J, with 16 bases in between. DNA for the CDR3: TGTGCCACCAGCAGAGTCGGAGGTGCAGGGACTCAGCCCCAGCATTTT. It is translated as CATSRVGGAGTQPQHF.

This clone was counted a single time. The genes are TRBV2 and TRBJ1-5, with D hard to call. The V end was cut by 7 bases, the J end by 1 base, with 8 bases between. Germline V gene data show CDR1 as SNHLY and CDR2 as FYNNEI. The CDR3 is 13 residues long. The DNA for the CDR3 is TGTGCCAGCAAGGATCAGAGCAATCAGCCCCAGCATTTT. Translating it yields CASKDQSNQPQHF.

The chain has TRBV7-2 and TRBJ2-5; 7 bases fit TRBD2. Trimming removed 1 base from V and 2 bases from J; junction bases left unmatched: 7. Germline V gives CDR1 SGHTA, CDR2 FQGNSA. This CDR3 spans 16 amino acids. As DNA, the CDR3 is TGTGCCAGCAGCTTAGGGGCGGGGGTGTGGCAAGAGACCCAGTACTTC. It yields the protein CASSLGAGVWQETQYF.

In this sample, this clone turned up once. This chain joins TRBV30 and TRBJ1-4, with 11 bases that match TRBD1. This CDR3 region has 14 residues. Germline CDR1 GTSNPN, CDR2 SVGIG (reference sequence). V gave up 6 bases and J gave up 6 bases; unmatched junction bases: 6. DNA for the CDR3: TGTGCCTGTCTAAAGGACAGGGGGCATGAAAAACTGTTTTTT. This codes for CACLKDRGHEKLFF.

V usage is TRBV28 and J usage is TRBJ1-5; 8 bases map to TRBD1. With V trimmed by 6 bases and J by 7 bases, 8 bases remained unmatched. This CDR3 is 14 amino acids long. The V gene's germline CDR1 is MDHEN and CDR2 SYDVKM. The CDR3 nucleotides are TGTGCCAGCAGAGGGGGAGGGACAGGACAGCCCCAGCATTTT. Encoded protein: CASRGGGTGQPQHF.

The V gene is TRBV4-3, the J gene TRBJ1-2; D call uncertain. The V and J ends lost 0 bases and 8 bases respectively, with 10 bases between them. Germline assignment: CDR1 LGHNA and CDR2 YSLEER. This CDR3 spans 13 amino acids. The CDR3 loop reads CASSQEPDPGYTF. DNA for the CDR3: TGCGCCAGCAGCCAAGAACCGGACCCGGGCTACACCTTC.

This CDR3 reads CASSQGGLEQFF. In DNA, the CDR3 is TGTGCCAGCAGCCAAGGTGGGCTTGAGCAGTTCTTC. The J gene is TRBJ2-1, the V gene TRBV3-1 (or the pseudogene TRBV3-2); the D is unclear. The CDR3 runs 12 residues. From germline, CDR1 is LGHDT and CDR2 YNNKEL (reference sequence). Trimming cost V 1 base and J 9 bases, with 7 bases left between them.

The chain joins TRBV2 to TRBJ2-5; D might be TRBD2 (6 bases). The germline V gene has CDR1 SNHLY and CDR2 FYNNEI. Trimming cost V 6 bases and J 4 bases, with 18 bases left between them. The CDR3 totals 15 residues. The CDR3 DNA follows: TGTGCCAGCAGATCTGAGAGACTAGAGCGAGAGACCCAGTACTTC. Its translation is CASRSERLERETQYF. Together with reference TRBV2 and TRBJ2-5, the CDR3 gives the full variable domain: EPEVTQTPSHQVTQMGQEVILRCVPISNHLYFYWYRQILGQKVEFLVSFYNNEISEKSEIFDDQFSVERPDGSNFTLKIRSTKLEDSAMYFCASRSERLERETQYFGPGTRLLVL.

This clone was counted a single time. The rearrangement uses TRBV23-1 and TRBJ2-7; D tentatively reads TRBD1 or TRBD2 (5 bases each). TRBV23-1 is designated an ORF whose function remains uncertain. The germline V and J ends were trimmed by 0 bases and 2 bases, with 14 bases remaining between them. This CDR3 contains 16 residues. DNA for the CDR3: TGCGCCAGCAGTCAATCGAGGGCAGGGCAGACCTACGAGCAGTACTTC. Protein sequence: CASSQSRAGQTYEQYF.

This clone was picked up one time. V gene TRBV7-8 combines with J gene TRBJ2-1; weak D call: TRBD2 (5 bases). This CDR3 is 15 amino acids long. Germline loops: CDR1 SGHVS, CDR2 FQNEAQ. V was trimmed by 1 base and J by 3 bases, leaving 10 bases between them. The CDR3 DNA reads as TGTGCCAGCAGCTTAGGGAGCGGAAACTACAATGAGCAGTTCTTC. Amino acids: CASSLGSGNYNEQFF.

The V call is TRBV11-2, the J call TRBJ2-1, with D uncertain. V lost 4 bases and J 3 bases, leaving 10 bases between the germline ends. This CDR3 is built from 14 residues. Germline V gene sequence: CDR1 SGHAT, CDR2 FQNNGV. CDR3 sequence: CASSSVKGYNEQFF. The CDR3 DNA reads TGTGCCAGCAGCTCCGTCAAGGGCTACAATGAGCAGTTCTTC.

CDR3 in amino acids: CASSSPRGYEQYF. CDR3 in DNA: TGTGCCAGCAGCTCCCCCCGGGGCTACGAGCAGTACTTC. V is TRBV11-2 and J is TRBJ2-7, with D perhaps TRBD2 (5 bases). This CDR3 contains 13 residues. Germline values: CDR1 SGHAT, CDR2 FQNNGV. V was clipped by 4 bases and J by 3 bases, with 10 bases between them.

The CDR3 DNA reads as TGTGCCAGCAGTTTAAGGGGGGGCTACACCTTC. This codes for CASSLRGGYTF. The V and J genes are TRBV12-3 or TRBV12-4 and TRBJ1-2, with a weak D call TRBD1 (6 bases). The CDR3 has 11 amino acids. Trimming took off 2 bases at V and 8 bases at J, with 6 bases between the two ends.

V is TRBV24-1 and J is TRBJ1-2, with 11 bases lining up with TRBD1. V was pared by 1 base and J by 7 bases, with 7 bases of the junction left unmatched. CDR1 is KGHDR and CDR2 is SFDVKD in the germline V gene. The CDR3 runs to 16 residues. The CDR3 nucleotides read TGTGCCACCAGTGATTTCCAGGGCGGGACAGGGGGTGGCTACACCTTC. This gives the protein CATSDFQGGTGGGYTF.